This record concerns one T cell receptor beta chain sequence. These data originate in a study of T cells in Graves' hyperthyroidism and ophthalmopathy. From RNA transcripts, TCR beta CDR3 regions were amplified. A set of HTBI primers served as the primers for a first-round RT-PCR of the TCR CDR3. Each CDR3 protein is one row after TCRdb ran MiXCR on the multiplex PCR reads. Seen here are roughly 550,000 distinct CDR3 sequences, roughly 15% observed once, and the top ten hold about 29%. The clonotype was recovered from a young woman with Graves' ophthalmopathy. Sequenced: blood.

The CDR3 here is CASSQTGGSIGEQFF. The CDR3 DNA reads as TGCGCCAGCAGCCAAACTGGCGGGAGCATAGGGGAGCAGTTCTTC. V and J are TRBV4-3 and TRBJ2-1; 7 nucleotides agree with TRBD2. Trimming took 2 bases from V and 10 from J; bases not matched to a gene: 11. Per germline, CDR1 LGHNA and CDR2 YSLEER. The CDR3 is 15 amino acids.